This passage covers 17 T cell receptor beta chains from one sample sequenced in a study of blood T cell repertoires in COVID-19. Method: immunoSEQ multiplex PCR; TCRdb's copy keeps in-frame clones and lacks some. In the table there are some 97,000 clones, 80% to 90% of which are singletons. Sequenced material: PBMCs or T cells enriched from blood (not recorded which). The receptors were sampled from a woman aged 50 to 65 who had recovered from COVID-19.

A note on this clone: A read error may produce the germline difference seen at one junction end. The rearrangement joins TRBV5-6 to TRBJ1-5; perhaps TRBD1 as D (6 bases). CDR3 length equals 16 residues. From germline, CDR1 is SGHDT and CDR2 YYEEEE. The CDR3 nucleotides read TGCGCCCGCAGCTGGGGGGGGGCGCGGGGCAATCAGCCCCAGCATTTT. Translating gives CARSWGGARGNQPQHF.

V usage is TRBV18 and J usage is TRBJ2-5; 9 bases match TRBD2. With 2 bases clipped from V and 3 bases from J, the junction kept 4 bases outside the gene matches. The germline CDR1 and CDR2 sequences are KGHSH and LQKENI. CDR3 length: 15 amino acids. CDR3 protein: CASSPRTSEEETQYF. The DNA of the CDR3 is TGTGCCAGCTCACCAAGGACTAGCGAAGAAGAGACCCAGTACTTC.

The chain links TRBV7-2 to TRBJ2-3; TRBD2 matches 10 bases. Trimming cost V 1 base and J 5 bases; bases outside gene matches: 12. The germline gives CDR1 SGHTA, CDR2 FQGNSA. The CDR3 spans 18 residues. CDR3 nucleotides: TGTGCCAGCAGCTTAGACACCCTGGAGCGGGGGGGCAGAGATACGCAGTATTTT. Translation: CASSLDTLERGGRDTQYF.

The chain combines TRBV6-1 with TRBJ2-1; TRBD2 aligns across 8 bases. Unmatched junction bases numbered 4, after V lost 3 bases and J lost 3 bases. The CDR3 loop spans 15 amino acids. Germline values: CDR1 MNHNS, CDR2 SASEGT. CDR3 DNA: TGTGCCAGCAGTGATATAGCGGGGATCTACAATGAGCAGTTCTTC. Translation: CASSDIAGIYNEQFF.

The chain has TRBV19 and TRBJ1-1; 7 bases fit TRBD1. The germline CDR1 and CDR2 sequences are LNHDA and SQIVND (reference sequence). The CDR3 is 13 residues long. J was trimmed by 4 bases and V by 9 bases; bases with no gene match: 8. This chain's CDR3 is CASALTGVTEAFF. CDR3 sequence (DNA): TGTGCCAGCGCCCTAACAGGGGTCACTGAAGCTTTCTTT.

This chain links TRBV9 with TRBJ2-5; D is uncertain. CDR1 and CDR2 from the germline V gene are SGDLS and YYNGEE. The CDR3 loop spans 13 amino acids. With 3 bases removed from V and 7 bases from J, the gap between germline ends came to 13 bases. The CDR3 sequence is CASSATPPGTQYF. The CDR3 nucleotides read TGTGCCAGCAGCGCGACCCCCCCAGGGACCCAGTACTTC. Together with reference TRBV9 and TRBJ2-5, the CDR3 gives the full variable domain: DSGVTQTPKHLITATGQRVTLRCSPRSGDLSVYWYQQSLDQGLQFLIQYYNGEERAKGNILERFSAQQFPDLHSELNLSSLELGDSALYFCASSATPPGTQYFGPGTRLLVL.

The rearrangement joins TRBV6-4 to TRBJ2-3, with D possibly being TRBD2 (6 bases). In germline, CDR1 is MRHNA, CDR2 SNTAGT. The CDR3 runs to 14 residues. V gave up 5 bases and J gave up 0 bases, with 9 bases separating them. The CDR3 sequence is CASSPGGSTDTQYF. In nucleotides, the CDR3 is TGTGCCAGCAGTCCCGGGGGTAGCACAGATACGCAGTATTTT.

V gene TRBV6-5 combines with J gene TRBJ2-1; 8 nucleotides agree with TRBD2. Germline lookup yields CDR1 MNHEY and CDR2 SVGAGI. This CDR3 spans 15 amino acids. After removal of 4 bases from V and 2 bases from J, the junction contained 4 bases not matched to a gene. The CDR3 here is CASSLLAATYNEQFF. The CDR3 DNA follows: TGTGCCAGCAGTTTACTAGCGGCGACCTACAATGAGCAGTTCTTC.

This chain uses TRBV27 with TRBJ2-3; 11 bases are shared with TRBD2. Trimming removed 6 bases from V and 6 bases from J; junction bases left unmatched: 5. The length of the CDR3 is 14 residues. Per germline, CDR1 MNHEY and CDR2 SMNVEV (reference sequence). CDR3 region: CASRAGTSGDTQYF. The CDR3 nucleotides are TGTGCCAGCAGGGCCGGGACTAGCGGCGATACGCAGTATTTT.

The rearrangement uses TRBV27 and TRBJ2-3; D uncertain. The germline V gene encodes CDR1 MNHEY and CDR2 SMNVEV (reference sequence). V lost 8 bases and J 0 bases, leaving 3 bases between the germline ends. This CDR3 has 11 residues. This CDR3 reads CASSSTDTQYF. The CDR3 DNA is TGTGCCAGCTCTAGCACAGATACGCAGTATTTT.

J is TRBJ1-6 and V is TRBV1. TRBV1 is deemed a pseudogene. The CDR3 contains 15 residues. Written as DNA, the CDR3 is TGCACCAGCAAGGTGAGGAGCTCCTATAATTCACCCCTCCACTTT. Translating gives CTSKVRSSYNSPLHF.

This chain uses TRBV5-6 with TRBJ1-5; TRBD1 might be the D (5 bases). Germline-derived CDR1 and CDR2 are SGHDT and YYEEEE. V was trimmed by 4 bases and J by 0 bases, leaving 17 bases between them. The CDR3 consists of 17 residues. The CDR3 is CASSGGSQPHSNQPQHF. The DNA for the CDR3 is TGTGCCAGCAGCGGGGGGAGCCAGCCCCATAGCAATCAGCCCCAGCATTTT. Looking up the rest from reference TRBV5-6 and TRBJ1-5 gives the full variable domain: DAGVTQSPTHLIKTRGQQVTLRCSPKSGHDTVSWYQQALGQGPQFIFQYYEEEERQRGNFPDRFSGHQFPNYSSELNVNALLLGDSALYLCASSGGSQPHSNQPQHFGDGTRLSIL.

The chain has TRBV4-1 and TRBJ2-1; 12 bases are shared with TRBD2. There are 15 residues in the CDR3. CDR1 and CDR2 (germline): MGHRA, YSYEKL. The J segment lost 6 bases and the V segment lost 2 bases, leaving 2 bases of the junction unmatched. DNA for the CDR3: TGCGCCAGCAGCCAACCTAGCGGGGGGGCCAATGAGCAGTTCTTC. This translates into CASSQPSGGANEQFF.

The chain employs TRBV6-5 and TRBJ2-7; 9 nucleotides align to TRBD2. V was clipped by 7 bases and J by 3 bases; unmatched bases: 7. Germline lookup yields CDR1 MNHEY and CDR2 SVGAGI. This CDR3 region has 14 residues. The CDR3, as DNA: TGTGCCAGCAAACTAGCGGGCAACCTCTACGAGCAGTACTTC. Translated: CASKLAGNLYEQYF.

CDR3 residues: CASSQRDKGLYEQYF. In DNA, the CDR3 is TGTGCCAGCAGCCAACGGGACAAAGGATTGTACGAGCAGTACTTC. The chain recombines TRBV3-1 (or the pseudogene TRBV3-2) with TRBJ2-7; maybe TRBD1 (6 bases). Trimming took 2 bases from V and 4 from J, leaving 15 bases between them. Germline values: CDR1 LGHDT, CDR2 YNNKEL (reference sequence). This CDR3 has 15 residues.

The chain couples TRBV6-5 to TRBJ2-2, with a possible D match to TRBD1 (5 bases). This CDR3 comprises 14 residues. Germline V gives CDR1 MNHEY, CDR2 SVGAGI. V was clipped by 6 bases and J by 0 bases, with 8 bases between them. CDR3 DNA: TGTGCCAGCAGAGGACAAGCGAACACCGGGGAGCTGTTTTTT. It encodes CASRGQANTGELFF.

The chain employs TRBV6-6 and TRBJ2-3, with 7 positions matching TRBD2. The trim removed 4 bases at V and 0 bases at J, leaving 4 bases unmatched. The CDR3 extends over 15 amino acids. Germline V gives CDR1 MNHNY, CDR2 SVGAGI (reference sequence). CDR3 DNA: TGTGCCAGCAGTTGGACTAGGGGTAGCACAGATACGCAGTATTTT. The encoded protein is CASSWTRGSTDTQYF.